These 25 T cell receptor beta chains share one sample of origin, sequenced in a study of CD8+CD57+ T cells in acquired aplastic anemia. The TCR beta profiling, which covered VDJ combination and CDR3 sequence, was carried out using genomic DNA as the template. TCRdb re-called the reads through MiXCR, storing one row per CDR3 protein. Counted here are 150,000 to 200,000 distinct CDR3 sequences, roughly 45% occurring once; the ten biggest clones make up 1.1%. Sequencing was performed on sorted CD4+, CD8+, or CD8+CD57+ T cells (not recorded which) from PBMCs. Receptor source: a human donor in good health.

The chain carries TRBV28 and TRBJ1-1; D is perhaps TRBD1 (6 bases). Germline V CDR1 and CDR2: MDHEN, SYDVKM. The V end lost 6 bases, the J end lost 0 bases, and 14 bases lay between the germline ends. The CDR3 runs to 15 residues. CDR3 protein: CASRGAGAMNTEAFF. CDR3 bases: TGTGCCAGCAGGGGGGCTGGGGCCATGAACACTGAAGCTTTCTTT.

This clonotype was detected many times. This chain joins TRBV20-1 and TRBJ1-5; 10 nucleotides line up with TRBD1. This CDR3 region has 16 residues. From germline, CDR1 is DFQATT and CDR2 SNEGSKA (reference sequence). V lost 6 bases, J lost 1 base, and 9 bases stayed unmatched. Written as DNA, the CDR3 is TGCAGTGCCGGCAGACAGGGGGCGACGAGCAATCAGCCCCAGCATTTT. It is translated as CSAGRQGATSNQPQHF.

The CDR3 coding sequence is TGTGCCAGTAGTAAGGGGGACACGATGACCTACGAGCAGTACTTC. Its protein product is CASSKGDTMTYEQYF. V and J are TRBV19 and TRBJ2-7; tentatively, D is TRBD1 (6 bases). The CDR3 is 15 amino acids. V lost 4 bases and J 2 bases, leaving 15 bases between the germline ends. The germline CDR1 and CDR2 sequences are LNHDA and SQIVND (reference sequence).

This clonotype has ten or more counts. The chain uses TRBV5-1 and TRBJ1-2, with D uncertain. The length of the CDR3 is 15 residues. Trimming removed 4 bases at V and 0 bases at J, with 13 bases between. The germline V gene has CDR1 SGHRS and CDR2 YFSETQ. The CDR3 reads CASSRKSDSNYGYTF. The DNA of the CDR3 is TGCGCCAGCAGCCGAAAGAGCGATTCTAACTATGGCTACACCTTC.

A remark on this clonotype: A much larger clone differs from this one at a single base, so this may be a read error. The rearrangement uses TRBV4-1 and TRBJ2-2; 8 bases map to TRBD1. Germline V gene data show CDR1 as MGHRA and CDR2 as YSYEKL. The CDR3 is 14 residues long. The V and J ends lost 4 bases and 6 bases, in that order; junction bases with no gene match: 4. CDR3 nucleotides: TGCGCCAGCAGCCGGGCAGGGGGCGCCGGGGAGCTGTTTTTT. Translation gives CASSRAGGAGELFF.

This clonotype was recorded many times. The chain is built from TRBV15 and TRBJ2-7; D not certain. Trimming took 3 bases from V and 2 from J, leaving 14 bases between them. This CDR3 contains 15 residues. The V gene's germline CDR1 is LNHNV and CDR2 YYDKDF (reference sequence). The CDR3 coding sequence is TGTGCCACCAGCAGTATTACAGCTCACACCTACGAGCAGTACTTC. Protein product: CATSSITAHTYEQYF. Combining the CDR3 with reference TRBV15 and TRBJ2-7 gives the whole variable domain DAMVIQNPRYQVTQFGKPVTLSCSQTLNHNVMYWYQQKSSQAPKLLFHYYDKDFNNEADTPDNFQSRRPNTSFCFLDIRSPGLGDTAMYLCATSSITAHTYEQYFGPGTRLTVT.

V is TRBV9 and J is TRBJ2-5; D is unresolved. V shed 0 bases and J shed 0 bases, with 9 bases lying between them. This CDR3 spans 15 amino acids. Per germline, CDR1 SGDLS and CDR2 YYNGEE. The chain's CDR3 is CASSVAELHQETQYF. The CDR3 DNA reads as TGTGCCAGCAGCGTAGCGGAGCTCCACCAAGAGACCCAGTACTTC.

This clonotype came up once. The chain employs TRBV24-1 and TRBJ2-5, with D hard to call. Trimming shortened V by 3 bases and J by 7 bases, and 11 bases separated the two germline ends. Germline assignment: CDR1 KGHDR and CDR2 SFDVKD. This CDR3 comprises 13 residues. CDR3 sequence: CATSDPRTRTQYF. CDR3 coding DNA: TGTGCCACCAGTGATCCCCGTACTCGGACCCAGTACTTC.

This clonotype was seen at least ten times. The chain links TRBV2 to TRBJ2-3; the D gene is possibly TRBD1 (5 bases). Between the trimmed V and J ends, which lost 4 bases and 3 bases, there was a span of 8 bases. The germline V gene has CDR1 SNHLY and CDR2 FYNNEI. The CDR3 is made up of 13 amino acids. CDR3 bases: TGTGCCAGCAGTGCAGGGTGGACAGATACGCAGTATTTT. Translated: CASSAGWTDTQYF. Looking up the rest from reference TRBV2 and TRBJ2-3 gives the full variable domain: EPEVTQTPSHQVTQMGQEVILRCVPISNHLYFYWYRQILGQKVEFLVSFYNNEISEKSEIFDDQFSVERPDGSNFTLKIRSTKLEDSAMYFCASSAGWTDTQYFGPGTRLTVL.

This clonotype was recorded many times. At one of its ends the junction is not consistent with the germline gene, which may arise from a read error. J is TRBJ2-7 and V is TRBV10-2; D not resolved. This CDR3 contains 12 residues. Looked up from germline, CDR1 is WSHSY and CDR2 is SAAADI. This chain's CDR3 is CASSEFPYEQYF. DNA of the CDR3: TGCGCCAGCAGCGAGTTCCCCTACGAGCAGTACTTC.

Written as DNA, the CDR3 is TGTGCCAGCAGCTTAGCGTTGGAGGCCCAAGAGACCCAGTACTTC. Translated, it gives CASSLALEAQETQYF. The chain has TRBV7-9 and TRBJ2-5; possibly TRBD2 for D (5 bases). Per germline, CDR1 SEHNR and CDR2 FQNEAQ (reference sequence). Deletions cut 0 bases from V and 1 base from J, with 9 bases between. This CDR3 comprises 15 residues.

In this sample, this clonotype turned up a few times. The rearrangement joins TRBV11-2 to TRBJ2-2; 8 bases match TRBD1. The CDR3 runs to 16 residues. CDR1 and CDR2 from the germline V gene are SGHAT and FQNNGV. V was clipped by 4 bases and J by 5 bases; unmatched bases: 9. The CDR3 protein is CASSWVQNRGTGELFF. The CDR3, as DNA: TGTGCCAGCAGCTGGGTCCAGAACAGGGGGACCGGGGAGCTGTTTTTT. Full variable domain (remainder filled in from reference TRBV11-2 and TRBJ2-2): EAGVAQSPRYKIIEKRQSVAFWCNPISGHATLYWYQQILGQGPKLLIQFQNNGVVDDSQLPKDRFSAERLKGVDSTLKIQPAKLEDSAVYLCASSWVQNRGTGELFFGEGSRLTVL.

V and J are TRBV19 and TRBJ1-3; no reliable D call. Germline assignment: CDR1 LNHDA and CDR2 SQIVND (reference sequence). V shed 1 base and J shed 4 bases, with 11 bases lying between them. CDR3 length equals 15 residues. Written as DNA, the CDR3 is TGTGCCAGTAGTATAGCGCCAGACGGAGGAAACACCATATATTTT. Encoded protein: CASSIAPDGGNTIYF.

The rearrangement links TRBV2 to TRBJ2-3, with TRBD2 matching 9 bases. With V trimmed by 6 bases and J by 6 bases, 4 bases remained unmatched. This CDR3 comprises 13 residues. Germline CDR1 reads SNHLY; CDR2 reads FYNNEI. In nucleotides, the CDR3 is TGTGCCAGCAGAGCAAGCGGGGGGGATACGCAGTATTTT. Protein product: CASRASGGDTQYF.

The V gene is TRBV9, the J gene TRBJ1-2; D is uncertain. Trimming shortened V by 5 bases and J by 8 bases, and 16 bases separated the two germline ends. The germline CDR1 and CDR2 sequences are SGDLS and YYNGEE. The CDR3 consists of 13 residues. This CDR3 reads CASSDTELWGYTF. The CDR3 DNA is TGTGCCAGCAGTGACACGGAACTATGGGGCTACACCTTC.

At least ten counts were recorded for this clonotype. V gene TRBV7-9 combines with J gene TRBJ1-5; TRBD1 is a possible D gene (5 bases). This CDR3 region has 17 residues. Trimming removed 5 bases from V and 4 bases from J, with 21 bases in between. Germline V gene data show CDR1 as SEHNR and CDR2 as FQNEAQ (reference sequence). In DNA form, the CDR3 reads TGTGCCAGCAGCCCGGGGTTTGGGGCGCCGGGAAATCAGCCCCAGCATTTT. Protein: CASSPGFGAPGNQPQHF.

The CDR3 reads CASMVRWGETQYF. CDR3 DNA: TGTGCCAGCATGGTTCGTTGGGGGGAGACCCAGTACTTC. The gene calls are TRBV2 and TRBJ2-5; the D gene could be TRBD1 or TRBD2 (5 bases each). Germline CDR1 reads SNHLY; CDR2 reads FYNNEI. This CDR3 comprises 13 residues. Trimming removed 7 bases from V and 5 bases from J, with 14 bases in between.

In nucleotides, the CDR3 is TGTGCCACCAGTGATTTTCCCCGAAGGCAGTTCTTC. This sequence encodes CATSDFPRRQFF. The gene calls are TRBV24-1 and TRBJ2-1; D gene uncertain. This CDR3 contains 12 residues. Looked up from germline, CDR1 is KGHDR and CDR2 is SFDVKD. The ends were cut back, 1 base at V and 12 bases at J, with 9 bases in the middle.

At least ten counts were recorded for this clonotype. The J gene is TRBJ2-1, the V gene TRBV19; perhaps TRBD1 as D (5 bases). The CDR3 runs to 13 residues. V lost 10 bases and J lost 3, with 13 bases in between. The germline V gene encodes CDR1 LNHDA and CDR2 SQIVND (reference sequence). The CDR3 protein is CATEDTNYNEQFF. The CDR3 DNA sequence: TGTGCCACCGAGGACACGAACTACAATGAGCAGTTCTTC.

V and J are TRBV7-2 and TRBJ2-1; 10 bases align to TRBD2. The CDR3 contains 16 residues. The V segment lost 1 base and the J segment 7 bases; nucleotides outside the gene matches: 7. Looked up from germline, CDR1 is SGHTA and CDR2 is FQGNSA. The CDR3 bases are TGTGCCAGCAGCTTAGTGCCAGCGGGGGGGGAAAATGAGCAGTTCTTC. The encoded protein is CASSLVPAGGENEQFF.

This clonotype has ten or more counts. V gene TRBV9 combines with J gene TRBJ2-7, with unresolved D. V was shortened by 3 bases and J by 1 base, with 11 bases between the two germline ends. Germline lookup yields CDR1 SGDLS and CDR2 YYNGEE. CDR3 length equals 14 residues. The CDR3 region is CASSAFAHSYEQYF. Here the CDR3 DNA reads TGTGCCAGCAGCGCCTTCGCGCATTCCTACGAGCAGTACTTC.

This clonotype was observed a single time. The chain recombines TRBV4-2 with TRBJ1-2; possible D gene TRBD1, 6 bases. V was trimmed by 5 bases and J by 1 base, leaving 20 bases between them. CDR3 length: 17 residues. Germline CDR1 and CDR2: LGHNA and YNFKEQ. The CDR3 DNA follows: TGTGCCAGCAGCATAGGACAGAGCACAGATGTTAACTATGGCTACACCTTC. This codes for CASSIGQSTDVNYGYTF.

This chain joins TRBV6-6 and TRBJ1-1, with 7 bases lining up with TRBD1. V lost 5 bases and J lost 4; bases outside the gene matches: 7. The V gene's germline CDR1 is MNHNY and CDR2 SVGAGI (reference sequence). CDR3 length: 14 amino acids. The CDR3 region has the DNA TGTGCCAGCAGTATACAGGGGCAGGTCACTGAAGCTTTCTTT. Its protein is CASSIQGQVTEAFF.

This clonotype was seen a few times. The V call is TRBV27, the J call TRBJ2-7, with D possibly matching TRBD1 (6 bases). Germline V gives CDR1 MNHEY, CDR2 SMNVEV (reference sequence). The V and J ends lost 5 bases and 3 bases respectively, with 11 bases between them. The CDR3 loop spans 13 amino acids. The CDR3 sequence: CASSNYRDYEQYF. The CDR3 DNA reads as TGTGCCAGCAGTAACTACAGGGACTACGAGCAGTACTTC.

There are a few counts of this clonotype. This CDR3 is CASSSAGGNTEAFF. The CDR3 DNA sequence: TGTGCCAGCAGCTCAGCCGGGGGGAACACTGAAGCTTTCTTT. This chain uses TRBV3-1 with TRBJ1-1, with D perhaps TRBD1 (5 bases). This CDR3 has 14 amino acids. V lost 5 bases and J 1 base, leaving 11 bases between the germline ends. Germline assignment: CDR1 LGHDT and CDR2 YNNKEL (reference sequence).